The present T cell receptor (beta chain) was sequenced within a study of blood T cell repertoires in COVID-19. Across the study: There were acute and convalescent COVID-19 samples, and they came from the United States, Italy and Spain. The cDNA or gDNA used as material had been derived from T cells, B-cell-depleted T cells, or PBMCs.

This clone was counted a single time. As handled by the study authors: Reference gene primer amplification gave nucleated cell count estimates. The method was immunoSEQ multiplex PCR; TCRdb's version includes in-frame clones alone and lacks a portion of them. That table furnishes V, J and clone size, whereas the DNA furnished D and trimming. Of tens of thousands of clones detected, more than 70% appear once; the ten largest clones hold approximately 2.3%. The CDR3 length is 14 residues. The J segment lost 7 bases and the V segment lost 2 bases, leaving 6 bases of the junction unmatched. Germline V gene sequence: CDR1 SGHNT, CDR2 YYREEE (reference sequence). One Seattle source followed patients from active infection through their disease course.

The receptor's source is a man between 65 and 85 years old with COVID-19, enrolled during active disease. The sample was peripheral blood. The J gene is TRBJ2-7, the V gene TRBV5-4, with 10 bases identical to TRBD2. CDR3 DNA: TGTGCCAGCAGCTTCGGGACTAGCGATAGGGAGCAGTACTTC. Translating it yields CASSFGTSDREQYF.